These 16 T cell receptor beta chains were all obtained from the same sample, sequenced in a study of T cells expressing NK-cell markers. Each CDR3 protein gets one entry in TCRdb, which reprocessed the 5' RACE reads and gives no DNA. This sample's table has about half a million distinct CDR3 sequences. Sequenced input: blood T cells: a sorted CD56 or NKG2C T cell subset, CD4+ or CD8+ T cells, or bulk PBMC T cells (not recorded which). These receptor sequences come from a woman aged 45-65 years in good health.

The chain joins TRBV3-1 to TRBJ2-1. Germline V gives CDR1 LGHDT, CDR2 YNNKEL (reference sequence). The CDR3 sequence is 13 residues long. The CDR3 reads CASSLKVNNEQFF.

This chain links TRBV5-1 with TRBJ2-5. Per the germline V gene, CDR1 is SGHRS and CDR2 is YFSETQ. The CDR3 is 14 amino acids. CDR3 region: CASSTDTNRETQYF.

This rearrangement joins TRBV20-1 to TRBJ2-5; TCRdb calls TRBD1, which cannot be checked without DNA. CDR1 is DFQATT, CDR2 SNEGSKA, per germline (reference sequence). The CDR3 has 14 amino acids. CDR3 amino acids: CSANVPGQQETQYF.

The chain joins TRBV5-6 to TRBJ1-1. This CDR3 has 12 residues. The V gene's germline CDR1 is SGHDT and CDR2 YYEEEE. The chain's CDR3 is CASSRTVGGAFF.

The chain links TRBV12-3 or TRBV12-4 to TRBJ1-2; TCRdb returns TRBD1, unconfirmable since there is no DNA. CDR3 length: 15 amino acids. CDR3 sequence reads: CASSTTLQGALGYTF.

This sequence joins TRBV28 and TRBJ2-7; TCRdb outputs TRBD2, but without DNA this stays unchecked. CDR3 length: 15 residues. The germline V gene has CDR1 MDHEN and CDR2 SYDVKM. CDR3: CASSFTGTSGYEQYF.

The gene calls are TRBV10-2 and TRBJ2-2; TCRdb's D gene call, TRBD2, goes unchecked for lack of DNA. The germline gives CDR1 WSHSY, CDR2 SAAADI. The CDR3 has 14 residues. The CDR3 reads CASQVALGSGELFF.

The chain couples TRBV20-1 to TRBJ1-1; TCRdb picks TRBD1, but there is no DNA to check that call. From germline, CDR1 is DFQATT and CDR2 SNEGSKA (reference sequence). CDR3 size: 14 residues. The CDR3 region is CSARGQGRFGEAFF.

J is TRBJ2-7 and V is TRBV20-1; TCRdb proposes TRBD2, but this gene call is untestable without DNA. Per germline, CDR1 DFQATT and CDR2 SNEGSKA (reference sequence). This CDR3 region has 17 residues. The CDR3 sequence is CSARVLGASGRLEEQYF.

This rearrangement joins TRBV29-1 to TRBJ2-7; TCRdb gives TRBD1 as the D gene, but with no DNA this cannot be confirmed. This CDR3 has 13 residues. The V gene's germline CDR1 is SQVTM and CDR2 ANQGSEA. Here the CDR3 reads CSVGLTGTTEQYF.

This chain links TRBV4-1 with TRBJ2-1. Germline loops: CDR1 MGHRA, CDR2 YSYEKL. The CDR3 covers 14 residues. The CDR3 sequence: CASSQGDSHNEQFF.

The rearrangement links TRBV6-2 or TRBV6-3 to TRBJ2-3; TCRdb names TRBD2, which stays unverified in the absence of DNA. The CDR3 is 16 residues long. Germline CDR1 reads MNHEY; CDR2 reads SVGEGT. Here the CDR3 reads CASSSPRGGGADTQYF.

The rearrangement uses TRBV24-1 and TRBJ2-6. Germline-derived CDR1 and CDR2 are KGHDR and SFDVKD. This CDR3 is 13 amino acids long. CDR3: CATSSWGANVLTF.

The chain links TRBV6-2 or TRBV6-3 to TRBJ2-5; with no DNA, the TCRdb D assignment of TRBD2 cannot be verified. The CDR3 is made up of 18 amino acids. Germline CDR1 reads MNHEY; CDR2 reads SVGEGT. The CDR3 spells CASRPRRTSGSYQETQYF.

This chain connects TRBV7-2 to TRBJ2-1; the TCRdb D gene call, TRBD1, has no DNA to confirm it. CDR1 is SGHTA and CDR2 is FQGNSA in the germline V gene. The CDR3 loop spans 12 amino acids. CDR3 loop: CASSLGQGLLFF.

The chain joins TRBV3-1 to TRBJ1-1. CDR1 LGHDT and CDR2 YNNKEL come from the germline V gene (reference sequence). This CDR3 has 14 residues. The CDR3 reads CASSQGSPNTEAFF. Full variable domain (rest looked up from reference TRBV3-1 and TRBJ1-1): DTAVSQTPKYLVTQMGNDKSIKCEQNLGHDTMYWYKQDSKKFLKIMFSYNNKELIINETVPNRFSPKSPDKAHLNLHINSLELGDSAVYFCASSQGSPNTEAFFGQGTRLTVV.